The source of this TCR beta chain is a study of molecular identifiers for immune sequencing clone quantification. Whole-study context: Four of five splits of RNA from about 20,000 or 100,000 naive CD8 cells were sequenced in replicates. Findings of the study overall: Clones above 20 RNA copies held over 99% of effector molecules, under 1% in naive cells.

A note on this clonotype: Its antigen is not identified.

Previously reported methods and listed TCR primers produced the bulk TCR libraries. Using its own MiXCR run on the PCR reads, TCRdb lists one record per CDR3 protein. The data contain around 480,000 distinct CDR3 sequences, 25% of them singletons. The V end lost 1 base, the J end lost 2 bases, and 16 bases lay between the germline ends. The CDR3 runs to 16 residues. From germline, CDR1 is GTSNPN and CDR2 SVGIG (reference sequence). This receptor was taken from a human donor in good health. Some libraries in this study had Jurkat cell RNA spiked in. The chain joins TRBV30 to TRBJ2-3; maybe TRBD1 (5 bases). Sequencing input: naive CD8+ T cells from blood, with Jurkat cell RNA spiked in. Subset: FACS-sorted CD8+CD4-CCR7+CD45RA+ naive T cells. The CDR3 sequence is CAWSEAGRFPTDTQYF. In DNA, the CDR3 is TGTGCCTGGAGTGAAGCAGGGCGGTTCCCCACAGATACGCAGTATTTT.